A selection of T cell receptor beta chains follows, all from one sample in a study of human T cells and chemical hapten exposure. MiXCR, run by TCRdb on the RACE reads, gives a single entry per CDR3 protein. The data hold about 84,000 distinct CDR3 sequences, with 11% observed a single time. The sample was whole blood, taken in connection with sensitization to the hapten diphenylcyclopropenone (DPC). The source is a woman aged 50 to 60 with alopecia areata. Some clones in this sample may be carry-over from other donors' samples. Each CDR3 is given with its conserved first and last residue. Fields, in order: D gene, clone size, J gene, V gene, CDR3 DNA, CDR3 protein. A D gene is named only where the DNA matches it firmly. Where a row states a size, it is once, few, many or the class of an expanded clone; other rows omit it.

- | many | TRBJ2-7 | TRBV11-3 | TGTGCCAGCAGCTTAGATCGGGACCGCGAGCAGTACTTC | CASSLDRDREQYF
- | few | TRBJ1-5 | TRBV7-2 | TGTGCCAGCAGCTTGATCCCAGGAATCGAGCAGCCCCAGCATTTT | CASSLIPGIEQPQHF
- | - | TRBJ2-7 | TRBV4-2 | TGTGCCAGCAGCCAAGATGAGACCTACGAGCAGTACTTC | CASSQDETYEQYF
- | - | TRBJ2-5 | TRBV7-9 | TGTGCCAGCAGACCTGATGGGGGCGCGAAGACCCAGTACTTC | CASRPDGGAKTQYF
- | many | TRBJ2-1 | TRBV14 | TGTGCCAGCAGCCAGCGGGACAGTCGGTACAATGAGCAGTTCTTC | CASSQRDSRYNEQFF
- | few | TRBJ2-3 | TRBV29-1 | TGCAGCGTAGAGGGGGCGGGATGGGAGTATTTT | CSVEGAGWEYF
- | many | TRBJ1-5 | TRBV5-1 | TGCGCCAGCAGCTTGGACGGAGTACATAGCAATCAGCCCCAGCATTTT | CASSLDGVHSNQPQHF
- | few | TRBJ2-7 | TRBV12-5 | TGTGCTAGTATCTACCACGAGCAGTACTTC | CASIYHEQYF
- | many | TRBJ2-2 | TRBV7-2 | TGTGCCAGCAGCCCTCGAGGGAGTTTTGGCGGGGAGCTGTTTTTT | CASSPRGSFGGELFF
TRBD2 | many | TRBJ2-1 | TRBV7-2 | TGTGCCAGCAGCGGACAAACTAGCGGGAGGGGAAATGAGCAGTTCTTC | CASSGQTSGRGNEQFF